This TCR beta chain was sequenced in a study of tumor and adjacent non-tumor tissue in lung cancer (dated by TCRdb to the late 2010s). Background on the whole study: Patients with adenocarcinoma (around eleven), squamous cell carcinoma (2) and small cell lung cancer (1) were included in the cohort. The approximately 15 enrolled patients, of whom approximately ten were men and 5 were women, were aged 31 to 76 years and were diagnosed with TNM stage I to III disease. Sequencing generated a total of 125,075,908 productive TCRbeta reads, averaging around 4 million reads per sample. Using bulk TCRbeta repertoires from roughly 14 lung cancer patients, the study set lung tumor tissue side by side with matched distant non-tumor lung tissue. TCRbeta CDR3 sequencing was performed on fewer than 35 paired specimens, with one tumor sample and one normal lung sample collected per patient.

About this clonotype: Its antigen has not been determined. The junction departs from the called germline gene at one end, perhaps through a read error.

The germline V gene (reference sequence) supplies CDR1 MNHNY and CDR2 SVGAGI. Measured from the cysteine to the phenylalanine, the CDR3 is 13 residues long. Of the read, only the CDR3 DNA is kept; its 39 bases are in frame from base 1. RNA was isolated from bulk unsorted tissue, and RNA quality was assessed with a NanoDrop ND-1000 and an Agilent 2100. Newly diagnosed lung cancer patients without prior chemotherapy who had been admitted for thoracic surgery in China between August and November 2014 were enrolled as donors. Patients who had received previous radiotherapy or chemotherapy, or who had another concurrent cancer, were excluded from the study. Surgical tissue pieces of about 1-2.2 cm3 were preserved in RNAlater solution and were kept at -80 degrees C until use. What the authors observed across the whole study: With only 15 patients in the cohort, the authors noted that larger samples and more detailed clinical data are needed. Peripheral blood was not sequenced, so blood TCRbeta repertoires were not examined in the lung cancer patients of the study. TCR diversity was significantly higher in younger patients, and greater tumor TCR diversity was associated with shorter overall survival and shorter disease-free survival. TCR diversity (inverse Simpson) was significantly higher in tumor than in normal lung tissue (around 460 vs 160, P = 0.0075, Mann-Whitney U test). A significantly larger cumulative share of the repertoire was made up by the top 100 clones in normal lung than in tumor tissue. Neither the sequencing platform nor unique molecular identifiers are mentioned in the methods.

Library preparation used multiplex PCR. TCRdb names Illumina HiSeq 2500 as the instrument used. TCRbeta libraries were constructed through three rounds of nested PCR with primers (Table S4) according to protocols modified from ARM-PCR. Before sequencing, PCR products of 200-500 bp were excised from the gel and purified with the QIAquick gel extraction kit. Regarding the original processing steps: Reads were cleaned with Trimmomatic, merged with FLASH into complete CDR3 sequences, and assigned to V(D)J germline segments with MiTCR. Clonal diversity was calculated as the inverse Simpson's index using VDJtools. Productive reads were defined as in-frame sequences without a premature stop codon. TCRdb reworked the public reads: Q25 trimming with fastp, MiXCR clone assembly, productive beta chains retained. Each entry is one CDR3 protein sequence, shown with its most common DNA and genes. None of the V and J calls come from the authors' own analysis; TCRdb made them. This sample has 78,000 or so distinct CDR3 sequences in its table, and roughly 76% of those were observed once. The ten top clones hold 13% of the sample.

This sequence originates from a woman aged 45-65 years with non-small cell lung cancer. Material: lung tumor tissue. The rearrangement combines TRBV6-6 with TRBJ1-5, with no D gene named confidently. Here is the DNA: TGTGCCAGCAGTCCCCGAGGTGGGCAGTCCCATCATTTT. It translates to CASSPRGGQSHHF.